Listed below are T cell receptor beta chains from one sample, sequenced in a study of T cell responses to AZD1222 COVID-19 vaccine. Assay: immunoSEQ multiplex PCR; the TCRdb copy retains only in-frame clones and omits some. The sample lists approximately 190,000 clones, approximately 91% seen once, with roughly 0.99% in the top ten. Sequencing was performed on peripheral blood, taken on day 0 of AZD1222 vaccination. These receptors all stem from an adult in good health. Both conserved end residues are trimmed from each CDR3. Fields, in order: J gene, V gene, CDR3 length, CDR3 protein.

>TRBJ2-7|TRBV5-1|13
ASSFGLAGTYEQY
>TRBJ2-5|TRBV28|14
ASSLYPVTREETQY
>TRBJ1-1|TRBV7-8|15
ASSPTAIGTINTEAF
>TRBJ1-2|TRBV4-1|12
ASRNFDRQRGYT
>TRBJ2-7|TRBV7-9|12
ASSPGGSDAEQY
>TRBJ2-5|TRBV2|11
ASFGGRVETQY
>TRBJ2-2|TRBV10-3|15
AISESIASGGSGELF
>TRBJ1-1|TRBV4-3|14
ASSQEAGGVNTEAF
>TRBJ2-3|TRBV6-4|13
ASSRTSGGPDTQY
>TRBJ2-3|TRBV18|13
ASSQPGGSTDTQY
>TRBJ1-5|TRBV9|11
ASSVGSNQPQH
>TRBJ2-2|TRBV28|15
ASSLSVRLANTGELF
>TRBJ2-1|TRBV7-9|14
ASSLDLSGSPDEQF
>TRBJ1-1|TRBV19|13
ASSIRGQVNTEAF
>TRBJ2-7|TRBV28|13
ASSLPGAEAYEQY
>TRBJ1-2|TRBV12-3/TRBV12-4|11
ASSLAGVEGYT
>TRBJ2-1|TRBV27|13
ASSFTESSYNEQF
>TRBJ2-1|TRBV10-3|15
AISESGTSGGANEQF
>TRBJ2-7|TRBV27|14
ASSLGWAGGAFEQY
>TRBJ2-5|TRBV11-3|12
ASSLVGQGETQY
>TRBJ1-2|TRBV29-1|13
SVVYHQVLRSGYT
>TRBJ1-1|TRBV13|13
ASSPEAGVNTEAF
>TRBJ2-1|TRBV28|13
ASSELGRSYNEQF
>TRBJ2-2|TRBV6-2/TRBV6-3|16
ASSYSNPYGGFGGELF
>TRBJ2-7|TRBV30|16
AWSVLVKESVAASEQY
>TRBJ2-1|TRBV7-7|14
ASSQDDRGNENEQF
>TRBJ2-7|TRBV27|11
ASSLTGAYEQY
>TRBJ2-5|TRBV7-9|14
ASSLDEGDSTETQY
>TRBJ2-7|TRBV11-3|13
ASSLGRDRVHEQY
>TRBJ2-7|TRBV5-5|13
ASSLVSQGWNEQY
>TRBJ1-2|TRBV11-2|11
ASSLRGAYGYT
>TRBJ1-1|TRBV27|9
ASSFGVLAF
>TRBJ1-2|TRBV19|15
ATGGSRQPPFNYGYT
>TRBJ1-1|TRBV4-2|11
ASSVPGDTAAF
>TRBJ2-3|TRBV7-2|11
ASSSTSTDTQY
>TRBJ2-7|TRBV4-1|13
ASSQSRGLSYEQY
>TRBJ1-2|TRBV3-1/TRBV3-2|13
ASSQEGIGLYGYT
>TRBJ1-5|TRBV7-2|11
ASSLAGEQPQH
>TRBJ1-4|TRBV27|12
ASKPGQHNEKLF
>TRBJ1-1|TRBV27|13
ASSPSFGGESEAF
>TRBJ1-2|TRBV4-3|11
ASSKQGYYGYT
>TRBJ2-2|TRBV19|15
ASSILGTSGNGGELF
>TRBJ1-1|TRBV6-6|13
ASSYTGHKNTEAF
>TRBJ1-1|TRBV5-1|12
ASSWGGEGTEAF
>TRBJ1-2|TRBV5-1|13
ASSFSTGVDYGYT
>TRBJ2-1|TRBV2|13
ASKRLAGLGNEQF
>TRBJ1-2|TRBV24-1|15
ATSDSKWAGAPYGYT
>TRBJ2-3|TRBV9|13
ASSVGDSLTDTQY
>TRBJ1-1|TRBV9|11
ASSPRTQQEAF
>TRBJ2-2|TRBV27|16
ACYLAQRPVANTGELF
>TRBJ2-1|TRBV4-3|16
ASSQDRPSGGANNEQF
>TRBJ2-1|TRBV9|12
ASSVAGGPREQF
>TRBJ2-7|TRBV27|14
ASMAARGGLRYEQY
>TRBJ2-2|TRBV7-2|11
ASSITSAGELF
>TRBJ2-1|TRBV19|13
ASSKSGGEYNEQF
>TRBJ1-3|TRBV14|13
ASSQDWGSGNTIY
>TRBJ2-5|TRBV2|13
ASSLRTTYQETQY
>TRBJ2-1|TRBV7-9|15
ASSSRLGLAGEDEQF
>TRBJ2-1|TRBV29-1|14
SVEFVRAGIYNEQF
>TRBJ2-6|TRBV19|14
ASSSNRGSGANVLT